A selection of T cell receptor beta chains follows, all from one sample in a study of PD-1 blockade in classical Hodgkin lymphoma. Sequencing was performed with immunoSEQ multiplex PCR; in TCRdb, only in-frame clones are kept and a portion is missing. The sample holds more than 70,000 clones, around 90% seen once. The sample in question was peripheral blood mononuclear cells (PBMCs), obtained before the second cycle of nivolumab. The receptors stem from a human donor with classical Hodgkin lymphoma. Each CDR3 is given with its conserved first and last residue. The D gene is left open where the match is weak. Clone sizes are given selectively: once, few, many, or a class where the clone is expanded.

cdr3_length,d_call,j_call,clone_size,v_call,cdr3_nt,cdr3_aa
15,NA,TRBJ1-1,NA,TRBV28,TGTGCCAGCAGAGTCCAGGGCCTCAACTCCCAGGCGGCTTTCTTT,CASRVQGLNSQAAFF
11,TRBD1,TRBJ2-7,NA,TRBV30,TGTGCCTGGAAAACAGGGGCCGAGCAGTACTTC,CAWKTGAEQYF
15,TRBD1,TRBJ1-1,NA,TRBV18,TGTGCCAGCTCGCCCATGACAGGGAAGGGCACTGAAGCTTTCTTT,CASSPMTGKGTEAFF
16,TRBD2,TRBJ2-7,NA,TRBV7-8,TGTGCCAGCAGCTTGCTGCTAGCGGGCAGGTACTACGAGCAGTACTTC,CASSLLLAGRYYEQYF
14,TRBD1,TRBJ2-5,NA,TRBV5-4,TGTGCCAGCAGCCGACTAGACAGGGGAGAGACCCAGTACTTC,CASSRLDRGETQYF
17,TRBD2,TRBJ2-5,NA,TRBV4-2,TGTGCCAGCAGCCAAGAGACTAGCGGGAGTGGTAGAGAGACCCAGTACTTC,CASSQETSGSGRETQYF
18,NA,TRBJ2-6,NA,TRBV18,TGTGCCAGCTCACCTGTAAGTACAGGAGGCTCTGGGGCCAACGTCCTGACTTTC,CASSPVSTGGSGANVLTF
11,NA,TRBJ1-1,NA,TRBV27,TGTGCCAGCAGCCGGGGCACTGAAGCTTTCTTT,CASSRGTEAFF
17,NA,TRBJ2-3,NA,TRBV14,TGTGCCAGCAGCAAACTCCCACAGGGCACATGGACAGATACGCAGTATTTT,CASSKLPQGTWTDTQYF
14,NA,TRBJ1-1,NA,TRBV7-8,TGTGCCAGCAGCTTCTGGACAGAGAACACTGAAGCTTTCTTT,CASSFWTENTEAFF
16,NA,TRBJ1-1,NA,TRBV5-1,TGCGCCAGCAGCAGGGTACCGGGCGCGCGGGGCACTGAAGCTTTCTTT,CASSRVPGARGTEAFF
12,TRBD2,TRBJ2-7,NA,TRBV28,TGTGCCATCGGGGGGAGCTTCGACGAGCAGTACTTC,CAIGGSFDEQYF
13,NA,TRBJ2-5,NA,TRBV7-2,TGTGCCAGCAGCTTAGCAAGGGCAGAGACCCAGTACTTC,CASSLARAETQYF
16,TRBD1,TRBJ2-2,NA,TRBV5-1,TGCGCCAGCAGCTTCGGACAGGGGGCTTTATCCGGGGAGCTGTTTTTT,CASSFGQGALSGELFF
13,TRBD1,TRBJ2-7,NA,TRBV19,TGTGCCACCCCCGGGACAGGGATCTACGAGCAGTACTTC,CATPGTGIYEQYF
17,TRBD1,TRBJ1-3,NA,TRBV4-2,TGTGCCAGCAGCCAAACCCCTGACAGGGGTAAAAGAAACACCATATATTTT,CASSQTPDRGKRNTIYF
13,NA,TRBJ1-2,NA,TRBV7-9,TGTGCCAGCAGCATTGACCTAAACTATGGCTACACCTTC,CASSIDLNYGYTF
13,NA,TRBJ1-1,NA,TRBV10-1,TGCGCCAGCAGTGTACAGTTACAGGGCTCAGCTTTCTTT,CASSVQLQGSAFF
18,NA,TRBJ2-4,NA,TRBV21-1,TGTGCCAGCAGCGGCCGGACGGGACTTCGGTCCGCCAAAAACATTCAGTACTTC,CASSGRTGLRSAKNIQYF
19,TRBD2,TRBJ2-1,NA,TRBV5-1,TGCGCCAGCAGCAGCCTGGGACTAGCGGGGTCCACCTCCTACAATGAGCAGTTCTTC,CASSSLGLAGSTSYNEQFF
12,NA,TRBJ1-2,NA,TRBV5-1,TGCGCCAGCAGCTCCGGGAGCTATGGCTACACCTTC,CASSSGSYGYTF
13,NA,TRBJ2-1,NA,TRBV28,TGTGCCAGCAGTAGGGACGGATACAATGAGCAGTTCTTC,CASSRDGYNEQFF
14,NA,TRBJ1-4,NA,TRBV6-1,TGTGCCAGCAGGCCGATTGCAACTAATGAAAAACTGTTTTTT,CASRPIATNEKLFF
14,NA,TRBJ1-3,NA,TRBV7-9,TGTGCCAGCAGCTTAGAGGGATCTGGAAACACCATATATTTT,CASSLEGSGNTIYF
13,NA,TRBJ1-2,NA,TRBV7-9,TGTGCCAGCAGCCGTACAGGGTCCTATGGCTACACCTTC,CASSRTGSYGYTF
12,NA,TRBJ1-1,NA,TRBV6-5,TGTGCCAGCAGGGCAGGGATCAGGGAGGCTTTCTTT,CASRAGIREAFF
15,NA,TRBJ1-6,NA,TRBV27,TGTGCCAGCAGTCTCATGGGGGTGGGGCGTTCACCCCTCCACTTT,CASSLMGVGRSPLHF
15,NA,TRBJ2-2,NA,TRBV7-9,TGTGCCAGCAGCTTAGGGGCCGTGAGTGGAGGGGAGCTGTTTTTT,CASSLGAVSGGELFF
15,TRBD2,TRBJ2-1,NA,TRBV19,TGTGCCAGTAAACTAGCGGGAGGGGCCTACAATGAGCAGTTCTTC,CASKLAGGAYNEQFF
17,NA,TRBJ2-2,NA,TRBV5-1,TGCGCCAGCAGCCCATTAGATGGGACACCTGACACCGGGGAGCTGTTTTTT,CASSPLDGTPDTGELFF
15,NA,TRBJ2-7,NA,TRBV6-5,TGTGCCAGCAGTTACGCGAGGACCCCACACTCCGAGCAGTACTTC,CASSYARTPHSEQYF
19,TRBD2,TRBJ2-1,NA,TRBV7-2,TGTGCCAGCAGCTTAAGGCCAGGTCGTTGGCTAGCGGGATACAATGAGCAGTTCTTC,CASSLRPGRWLAGYNEQFF
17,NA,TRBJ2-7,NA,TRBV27,TGTGCCAGCAGTTTCAGGGCAGATTTTGGTCGTCTCTACGAGCAGTACTTC,CASSFRADFGRLYEQYF
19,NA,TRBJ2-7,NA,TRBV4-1,TGCGCCAGCAGCCAAGGTAGGTTAGTTCCGGCGGGCGGCACCTACGAGCAGTACTTC,CASSQGRLVPAGGTYEQYF
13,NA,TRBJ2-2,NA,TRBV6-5,TGTGCCAGCAGCCTCGGGGGTGCCGGGGAGCTGTTTTTT,CASSLGGAGELFF
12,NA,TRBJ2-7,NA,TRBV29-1,TGCAGCGTTGGTGGACAACAATACGAGCAGTACTTC,CSVGGQQYEQYF
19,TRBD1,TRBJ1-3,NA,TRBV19,TGTGCCAGTAGTCCCGGACAGGGCCGGGTTTGGATCTCTGGAAACACCATATATTTT,CASSPGQGRVWISGNTIYF
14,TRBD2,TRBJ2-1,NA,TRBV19,TGTGCCAGTAGTCAAAGGACTAGCGGGAGTTTGCTGTTCTTC,CASSQRTSGSLLFF
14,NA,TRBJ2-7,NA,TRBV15,TGTGCCACCCGGACCGGGACGGACTCCTACGAGCAGTACTTC,CATRTGTDSYEQYF
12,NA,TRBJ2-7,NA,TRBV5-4,TGTGCCAGCAGCTTGTGGGGCTACGAGCAGTACTTC,CASSLWGYEQYF
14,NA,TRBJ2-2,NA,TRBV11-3,TGTGCCAGCAGCCTGAGCGGGAACACCGGGGAGCTGTTTTTT,CASSLSGNTGELFF
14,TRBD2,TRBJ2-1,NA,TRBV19,TGTGCCAGTAGTATAGCCGCTAGCGGAAATGAGCAGTTCTTC,CASSIAASGNEQFF
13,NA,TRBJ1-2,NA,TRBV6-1,TGTGCCAGCACCTACAGTGGGGGCTCCGACTACACCTTC,CASTYSGGSDYTF
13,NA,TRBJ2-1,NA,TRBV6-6,TGTGCCAGCTCTAGGGGCCTCGGTAATGAGCAGTTCTTC,CASSRGLGNEQFF
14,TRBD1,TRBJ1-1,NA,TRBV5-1,TGCGCCAGCAGCTTACGGGACAGCGATACTGAAGCTTTCTTT,CASSLRDSDTEAFF
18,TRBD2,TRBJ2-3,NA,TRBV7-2,TGTGCCAGCAGCTTAATGCCCGCGGCTAGCGGCGGCACAGATACGCAGTATTTT,CASSLMPAASGGTDTQYF
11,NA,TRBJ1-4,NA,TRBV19,TGTGCCAGTAGTGGAGACGCCCGAGCCTTGTTT,CASSGDARALF
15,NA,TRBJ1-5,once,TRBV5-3,TGTGCCAGAAGCCCTCAGGAGACCTGCAATCAGCCCCAGCATTTT,CARSPQETCNQPQHF
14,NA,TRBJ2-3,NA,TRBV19,TGTGCCAGTAGTATTGAGCTACTCACAGATACGCAGTATTTT,CASSIELLTDTQYF
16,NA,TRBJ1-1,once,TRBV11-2,TGTGCCAGCAGCTCCCTCCGTGCGGGGGGTCACACTGAAGCTTTCTTT,CASSSLRAGGHTEAFF
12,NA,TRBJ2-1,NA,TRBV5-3,TGTGCCAGCAGCAGACTTGTCAATGAGCAGTTCTTC,CASSRLVNEQFF
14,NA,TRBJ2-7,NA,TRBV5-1,TGCGCCAGCAGCTTGGATACTACCTCCTACGAGCAGTACTTC,CASSLDTTSYEQYF
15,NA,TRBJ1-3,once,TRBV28,TGTGCCAGCAGGACCCCAGGGACAACCGTTGACACCATATATTTT,CASRTPGTTVDTIYF
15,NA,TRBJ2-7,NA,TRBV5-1,TGCGCCAGCAGCTCCCCTACAGGGAACTCCTACGAGCAGTACTTC,CASSSPTGNSYEQYF
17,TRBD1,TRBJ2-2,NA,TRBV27,TGTGCCAGCACCACACCGACCGGGACAGGGAACACCGGGGAGCTGTTTTTT,CASTTPTGTGNTGELFF
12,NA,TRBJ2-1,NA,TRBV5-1,TGCGCCAGCAGCAAGAGTGGCGATGAGCAGTTCTTC,CASSKSGDEQFF
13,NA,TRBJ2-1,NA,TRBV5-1,TGCGCCAGCAGCCCTTTTAAGGTCCATGAGCAGTTCTTC,CASSPFKVHEQFF
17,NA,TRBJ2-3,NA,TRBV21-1,TGTGCCAGCAGCAAAGTCCCGGGGACGGTGGGCACAGATACGCAGTATTTT,CASSKVPGTVGTDTQYF
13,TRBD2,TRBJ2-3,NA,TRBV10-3,TGTGCCGCCGGGGGGACTAGCACAGATACGCAGTATTTT,CAAGGTSTDTQYF